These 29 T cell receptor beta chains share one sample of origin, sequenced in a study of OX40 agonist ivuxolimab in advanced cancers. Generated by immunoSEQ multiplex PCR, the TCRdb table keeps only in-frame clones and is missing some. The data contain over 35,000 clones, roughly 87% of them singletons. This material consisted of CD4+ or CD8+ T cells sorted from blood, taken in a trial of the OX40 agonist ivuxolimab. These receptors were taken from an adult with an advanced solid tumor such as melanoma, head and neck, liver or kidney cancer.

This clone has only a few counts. The CDR3 DNA is TGTGCCACCAGCAGCGATTTCTACAATGAGCAGTTCTTC. It translates to CATSSDFYNEQFF. This chain uses TRBV15 with TRBJ2-1; D remains unclear. Germline assignment: CDR1 LNHNV and CDR2 YYDKDF (reference sequence). The CDR3 loop spans 13 amino acids. V was pared by 3 bases and J by 3 bases, with 6 bases between.

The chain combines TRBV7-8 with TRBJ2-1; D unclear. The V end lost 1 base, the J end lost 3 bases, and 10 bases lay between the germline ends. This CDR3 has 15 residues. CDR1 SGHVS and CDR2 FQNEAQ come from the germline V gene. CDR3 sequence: CASSLEGIRYNEQFF. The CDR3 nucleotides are TGTGCCAGCAGCTTAGAAGGGATACGCTACAATGAGCAGTTCTTC.

CDR3 bases: TGTGCCAGCACTGACCAAGGATACTATGGCTACACCTTC. Protein: CASTDQGYYGYTF. This sequence joins TRBV6-5 and TRBJ1-2; D not resolved. The CDR3 has 13 residues. The germline V gene encodes CDR1 MNHEY and CDR2 SVGAGI. The ends were cut back, 7 bases at V and 3 bases at J, with 12 bases in the middle.

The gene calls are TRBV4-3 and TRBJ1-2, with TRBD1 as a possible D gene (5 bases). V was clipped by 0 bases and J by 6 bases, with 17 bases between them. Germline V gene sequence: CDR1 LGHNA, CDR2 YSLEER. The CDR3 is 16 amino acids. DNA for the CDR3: TGCGCCAGCAGCCAAGAATCCGAGGGGATGACTCATGGCTACACCTTC. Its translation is CASSQESEGMTHGYTF.

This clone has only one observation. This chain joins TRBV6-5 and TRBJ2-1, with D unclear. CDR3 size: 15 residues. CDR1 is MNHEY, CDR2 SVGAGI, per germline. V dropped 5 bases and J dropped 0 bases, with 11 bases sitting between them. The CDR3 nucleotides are TGTGCCAGCAGTCCCTACCTAAGCTCCTACAATGAGCAGTTCTTC. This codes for CASSPYLSSYNEQFF.

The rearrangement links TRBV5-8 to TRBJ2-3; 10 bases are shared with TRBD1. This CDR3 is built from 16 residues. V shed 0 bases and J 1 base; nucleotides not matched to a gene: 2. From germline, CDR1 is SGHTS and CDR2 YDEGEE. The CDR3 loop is CASSLVTGGGTDTQYF. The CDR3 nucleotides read TGTGCCAGCAGCTTGGTGACAGGGGGCGGCACAGATACGCAGTATTTT.

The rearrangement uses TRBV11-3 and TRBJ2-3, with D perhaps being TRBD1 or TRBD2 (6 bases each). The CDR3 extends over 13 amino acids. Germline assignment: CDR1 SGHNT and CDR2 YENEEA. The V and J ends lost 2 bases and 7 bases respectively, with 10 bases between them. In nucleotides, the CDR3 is TGTGCCAGCAGCTTATGGGGGGCAAATACGCAGTATTTT. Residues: CASSLWGANTQYF. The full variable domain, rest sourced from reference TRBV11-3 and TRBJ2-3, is EAGVVQSPRYKIIEKKQPVAFWCNPISGHNTLYWYLQNLGQGPELLIRYENEEAVDDSQLPKDRFSAERLKGVDSTLKIQPAELGDSAVYLCASSLWGANTQYFGPGTRLTVL.

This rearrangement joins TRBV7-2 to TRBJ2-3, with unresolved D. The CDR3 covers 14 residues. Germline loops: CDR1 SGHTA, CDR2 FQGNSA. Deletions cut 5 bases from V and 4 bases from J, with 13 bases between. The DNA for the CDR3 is TGTGCCAGCAGCCTTGCCCTCGAACCAGATACGCAGTATTTT. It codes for CASSLALEPDTQYF. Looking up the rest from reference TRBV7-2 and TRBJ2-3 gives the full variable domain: GAGVSQSPSNKVTEKGKDVELRCDPISGHTALYWYRQSLGQGLEFLIYFQGNSAPDKSGLPSDRFSAERTGGSVSTLTIQRTQQEDSAVYLCASSLALEPDTQYFGPGTRLTVL.

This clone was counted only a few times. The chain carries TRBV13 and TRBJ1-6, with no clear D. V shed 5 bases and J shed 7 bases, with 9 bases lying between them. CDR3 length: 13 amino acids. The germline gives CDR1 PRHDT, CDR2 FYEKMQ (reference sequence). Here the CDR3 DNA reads TGTGCCAGCAGCCATGGACGGAATTCACCCCTCCACTTT. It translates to CASSHGRNSPLHF. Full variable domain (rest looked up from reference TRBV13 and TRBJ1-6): AAGVIQSPRHLIKEKRETATLKCYPIPRHDTVYWYQQGPGQDPQFLISFYEKMQSDKGSIPDRFSAQQFSDYHSELNMSSLELGDSALYFCASSHGRNSPLHFGNGTRLTVT.

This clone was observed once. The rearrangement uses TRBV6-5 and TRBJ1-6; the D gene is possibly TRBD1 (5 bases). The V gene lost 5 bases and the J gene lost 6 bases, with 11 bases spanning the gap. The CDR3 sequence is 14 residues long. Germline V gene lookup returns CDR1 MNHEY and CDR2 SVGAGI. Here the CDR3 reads CASSPWGGNSPLHF. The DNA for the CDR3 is TGTGCCAGCAGTCCATGGGGGGGTAATTCACCCCTCCACTTT.

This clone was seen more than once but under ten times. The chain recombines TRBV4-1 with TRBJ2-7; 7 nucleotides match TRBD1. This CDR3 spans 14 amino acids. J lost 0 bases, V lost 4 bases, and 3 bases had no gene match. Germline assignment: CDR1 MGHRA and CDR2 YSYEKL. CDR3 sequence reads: CASSPGDSSYEQYF. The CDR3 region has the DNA TGCGCCAGCAGCCCTGGGGACAGCTCCTACGAGCAGTACTTC.

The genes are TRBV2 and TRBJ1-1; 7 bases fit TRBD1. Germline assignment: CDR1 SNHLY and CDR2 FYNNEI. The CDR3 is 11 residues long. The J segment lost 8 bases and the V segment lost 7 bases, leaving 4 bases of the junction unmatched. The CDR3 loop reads CASTTDREAFF. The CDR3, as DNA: TGTGCCAGCACCACGGACAGGGAAGCTTTCTTT. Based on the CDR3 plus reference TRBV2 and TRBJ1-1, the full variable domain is EPEVTQTPSHQVTQMGQEVILRCVPISNHLYFYWYRQILGQKVEFLVSFYNNEISEKSEIFDDQFSVERPDGSNFTLKIRSTKLEDSAMYFCASTTDREAFFGQGTRLTVV.

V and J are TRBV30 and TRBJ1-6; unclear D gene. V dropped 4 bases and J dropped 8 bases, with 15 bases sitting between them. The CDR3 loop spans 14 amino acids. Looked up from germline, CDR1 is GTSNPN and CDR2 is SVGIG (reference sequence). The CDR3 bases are TGTGCCTGGATGCCCAGCGCGATCTATTCACCCCTCCACTTT. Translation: CAWMPSAIYSPLHF.

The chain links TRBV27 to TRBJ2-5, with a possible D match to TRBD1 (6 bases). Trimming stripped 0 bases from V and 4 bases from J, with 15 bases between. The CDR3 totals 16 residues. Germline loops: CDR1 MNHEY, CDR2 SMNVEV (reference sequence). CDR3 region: CASSLSRQGPLETQYF. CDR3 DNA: TGTGCCAGCAGTTTATCCAGGCAGGGGCCTCTAGAGACCCAGTACTTC.

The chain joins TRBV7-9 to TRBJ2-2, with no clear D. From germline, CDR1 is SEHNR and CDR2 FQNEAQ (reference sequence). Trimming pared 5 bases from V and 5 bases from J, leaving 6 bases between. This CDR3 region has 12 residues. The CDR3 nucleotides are TGTGCCAGCAGCGTACGTACCGGGGAGCTGTTTTTT. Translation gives CASSVRTGELFF.

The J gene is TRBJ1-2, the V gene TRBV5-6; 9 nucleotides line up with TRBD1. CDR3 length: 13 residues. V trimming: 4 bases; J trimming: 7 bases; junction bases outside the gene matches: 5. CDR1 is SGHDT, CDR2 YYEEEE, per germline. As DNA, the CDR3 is TGTGCCAGCAGCCTACAGGGGGCCCCTGGCTACACCTTC. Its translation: CASSLQGAPGYTF.

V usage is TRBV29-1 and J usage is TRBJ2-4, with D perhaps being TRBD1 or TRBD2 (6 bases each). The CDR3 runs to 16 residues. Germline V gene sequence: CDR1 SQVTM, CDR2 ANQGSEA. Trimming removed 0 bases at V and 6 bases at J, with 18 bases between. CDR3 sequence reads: CSVEERKWGALNIQYF. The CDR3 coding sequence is TGCAGCGTTGAAGAACGGAAGTGGGGGGCATTAAACATTCAGTACTTC.

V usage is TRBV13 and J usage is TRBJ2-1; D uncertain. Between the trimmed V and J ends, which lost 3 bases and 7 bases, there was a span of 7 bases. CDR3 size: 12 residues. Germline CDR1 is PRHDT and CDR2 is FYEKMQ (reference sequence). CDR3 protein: CASSFTDNEQFF. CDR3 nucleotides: TGTGCCAGCAGCTTTACGGATAATGAGCAGTTCTTC.

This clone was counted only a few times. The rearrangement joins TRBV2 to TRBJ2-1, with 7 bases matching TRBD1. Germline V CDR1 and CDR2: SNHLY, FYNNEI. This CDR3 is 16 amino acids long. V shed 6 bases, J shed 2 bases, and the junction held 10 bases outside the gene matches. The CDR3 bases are TGTGCCAGCAGATCCCGGACGGGACAGACCTACAATGAGCAGTTCTTC. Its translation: CASRSRTGQTYNEQFF. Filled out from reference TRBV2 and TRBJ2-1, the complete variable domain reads EPEVTQTPSHQVTQMGQEVILRCVPISNHLYFYWYRQILGQKVEFLVSFYNNEISEKSEIFDDQFSVERPDGSNFTLKIRSTKLEDSAMYFCASRSRTGQTYNEQFFGPGTRLTVL.

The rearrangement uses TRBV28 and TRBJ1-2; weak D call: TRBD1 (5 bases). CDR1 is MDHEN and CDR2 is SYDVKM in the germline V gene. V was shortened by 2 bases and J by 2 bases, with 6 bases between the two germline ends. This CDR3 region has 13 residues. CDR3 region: CASSLAGNYGYTF. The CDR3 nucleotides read TGTGCCAGCAGTTTAGCAGGGAACTATGGCTACACCTTC.

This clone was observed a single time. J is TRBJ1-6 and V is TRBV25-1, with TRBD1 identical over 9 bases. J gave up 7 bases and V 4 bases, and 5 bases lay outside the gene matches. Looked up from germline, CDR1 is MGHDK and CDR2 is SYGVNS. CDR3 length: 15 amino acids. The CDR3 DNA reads TGTGCCAGCAGTGGGGGACAGGGACGGAATTCACCCCTCCACTTT. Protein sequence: CASSGGQGRNSPLHF.

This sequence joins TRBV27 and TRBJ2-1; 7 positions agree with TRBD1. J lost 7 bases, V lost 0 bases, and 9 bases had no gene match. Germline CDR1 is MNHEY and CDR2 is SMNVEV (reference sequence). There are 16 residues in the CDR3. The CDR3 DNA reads TGTGCCAGCAGTTTATCTATCTTCGGACAGGAAAATGAGCAGTTCTTC. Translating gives CASSLSIFGQENEQFF.

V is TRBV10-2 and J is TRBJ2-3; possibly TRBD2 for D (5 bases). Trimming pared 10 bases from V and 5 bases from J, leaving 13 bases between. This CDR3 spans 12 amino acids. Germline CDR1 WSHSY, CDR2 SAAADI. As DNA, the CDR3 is TGCGCCATCCGAGCCCGGGGAGATACGCAGTATTTT. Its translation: CAIRARGDTQYF.

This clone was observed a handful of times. The DNA of the CDR3 is TGCGCCAGCAGCCAAGAGAGTGGGGATACGCAGTATTTT. Its protein product is CASSQESGDTQYF. The chain has TRBV4-3 and TRBJ2-3, with D unresolved. Germline CDR1 LGHNA, CDR2 YSLEER. The CDR3 length is 13 residues. Trimming removed 0 bases at V and 6 bases at J, with 7 bases between.

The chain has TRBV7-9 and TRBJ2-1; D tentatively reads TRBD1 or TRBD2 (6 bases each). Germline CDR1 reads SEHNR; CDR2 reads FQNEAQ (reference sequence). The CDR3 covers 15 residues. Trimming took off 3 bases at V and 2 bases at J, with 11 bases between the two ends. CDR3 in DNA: TGTGCCAGCAGCTTTGAGGGGGGCACCTACAATGAGCAGTTCTTC. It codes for CASSFEGGTYNEQFF.

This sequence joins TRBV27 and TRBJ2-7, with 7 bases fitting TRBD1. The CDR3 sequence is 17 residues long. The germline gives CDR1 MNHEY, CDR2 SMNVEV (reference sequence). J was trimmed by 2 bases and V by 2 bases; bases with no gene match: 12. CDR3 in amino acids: CASSLIGVTGVAYEQYF. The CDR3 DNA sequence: TGTGCCAGCAGTTTAATCGGAGTCACAGGGGTTGCCTACGAGCAGTACTTC.

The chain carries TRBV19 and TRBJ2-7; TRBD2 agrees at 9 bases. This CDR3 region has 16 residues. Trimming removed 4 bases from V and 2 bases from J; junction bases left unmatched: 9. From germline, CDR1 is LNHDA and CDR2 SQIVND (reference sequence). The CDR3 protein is CASSTLEAGGPYEQYF. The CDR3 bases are TGTGCCAGTAGTACCCTCGAAGCGGGGGGTCCCTACGAGCAGTACTTC.

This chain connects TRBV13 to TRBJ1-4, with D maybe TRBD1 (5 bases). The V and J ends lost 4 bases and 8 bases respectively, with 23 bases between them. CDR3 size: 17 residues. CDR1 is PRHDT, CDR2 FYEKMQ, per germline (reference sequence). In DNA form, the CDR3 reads TGTGCCAGCAGCTCGAGGGAACACAACGCTAGGGGCGAAAAACTGTTTTTT. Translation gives CASSSREHNARGEKLFF.

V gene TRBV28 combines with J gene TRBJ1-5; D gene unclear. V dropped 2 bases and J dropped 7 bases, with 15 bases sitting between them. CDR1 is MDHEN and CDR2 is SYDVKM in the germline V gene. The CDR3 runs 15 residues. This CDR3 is CASSLRRPTGQPQHF. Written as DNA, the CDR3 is TGTGCCAGCAGTTTAAGGAGGCCAACGGGACAGCCCCAGCATTTT.